A selection of T cell receptor beta chains follows, all from one sample in a study of shared clonotypes between healthy human individuals. The repertoire was sequenced with immunoSEQ multiplex PCR; TCRdb's copy has only in-frame clones and lacks some. Of some 2.1 million clones in the sample, less than 95% were seen once. Sample: naive CD8+ T cells sorted from blood. These receptors were obtained from a man between 18 and 35 years old in good health. CDR3s include the opening cysteine and the closing phenylalanine or tryptophan. D genes are given only for firm matches. Rows give clone size only sometimes, using once, few, many, or a class for an expanded clone.

V gene	clone size	J gene	D gene	CDR3 protein	CDR3 DNA
TRBV6-5	.	TRBJ1-2	.	CASSFMGGNDYTF	TGTGCCAGCAGTTTCATGGGCGGGAATGACTACACCTTC
TRBV4-1	.	TRBJ2-7	TRBD1	CASRLGTASSYEQYF	TGCGCCAGCAGGCTGGGGACAGCGAGCTCCTACGAGCAGTACTTC
TRBV7-9	.	TRBJ2-5	TRBD1	CASSLRQGHQETQYF	TGTGCCAGCAGCTTACGACAGGGCCACCAAGAGACCCAGTACTTC
TRBV5-6	once	TRBJ2-4	.	CASSSQRDIPNIQYF	TGTGCCAGCAGCTCACAGCGTGACATCCCCAACATTCAGTACTTC
TRBV28	.	TRBJ2-7	TRBD1	CASSQTGPLSYEQYF	TGTGCCAGCAGCCAGACAGGGCCTCTCTCCTACGAGCAGTACTTC
TRBV19	.	TRBJ1-2	TRBD1	CASSIIGGDDGYTF	TGTGCCAGTAGTATTATAGGGGGCGACGATGGCTACACCTTC
TRBV7-9	.	TRBJ1-5	TRBD1	CASSPTGYNQPQHF	TGTGCCAGCAGCCCGACAGGGTACAATCAGCCCCAGCATTTT
TRBV4-1	.	TRBJ1-6	TRBD1	CASSQAADRDISPLHF	TGCGCCAGCAGCCAAGCGGCGGACAGGGACATATCACCCCTCCACTTT
TRBV2	.	TRBJ2-5	TRBD2	CASDQRGKQETQYF	TGTGCCAGCGACCAGCGGGGGAAACAAGAGACCCAGTACTTC
TRBV27	.	TRBJ2-1	.	CASSLSLSEGQFF	TGTGCCAGCAGTTTAAGTCTCTCGGAGGGGCAGTTCTTC
TRBV10-3	.	TRBJ1-1	TRBD1	CAISDLGQGNTEAFF	TGTGCCATCAGTGACCTCGGACAGGGGAACACTGAAGCTTTCTTT
TRBV2	.	TRBJ2-5	.	CASSEGDPAHF	TGTGCCAGCAGTGAAGGGGACCCGGCCCACTTC
TRBV4-1	.	TRBJ1-5	.	CASSRTLSNQPQHF	TGCGCCAGCAGCCGGACATTGAGCAATCAGCCCCAGCATTTT
TRBV4-1	.	TRBJ1-1	.	CASSQIAPGENTEAFF	TGCGCCAGCAGCCAAATCGCCCCAGGGGAGAACACTGAAGCTTTCTTT
TRBV19	.	TRBJ2-7	TRBD2	CASSIVTSGILNEQYF	TGTGCCAGTAGTATAGTAACTAGCGGGATCCTCAACGAGCAGTACTTC
TRBV6-5	.	TRBJ2-7	TRBD2	CASSPEGLAGNEQYF	TGTGCCAGCAGTCCGGAGGGACTAGCGGGAAACGAGCAGTACTTC
TRBV19	.	TRBJ1-2	.	CASSPGTNYGYTF	TGTGCCAGTAGTCCCGGGACGAACTATGGCTACACCTTC
TRBV27	.	TRBJ1-5	TRBD1	CASSAGTGGLNQPQHF	TGTGCCAGCAGCGCCGGGACAGGGGGACTAAATCAGCCCCAGCATTTT
TRBV7-9	.	TRBJ2-7	.	CASSLGIGEKAYEQYF	TGTGCCAGCAGCTTAGGGATTGGGGAGAAGGCCTACGAGCAGTACTTC
TRBV29-1	.	TRBJ2-3	TRBD2	CSVALAGLGTDTQYF	TGCAGCGTTGCTCTAGCGGGATTGGGCACAGATACGCAGTATTTT
TRBV5-1	.	TRBJ2-3	.	CASGPGPATDTQYF	TGCGCCAGCGGGCCCGGACCCGCCACAGATACGCAGTATTTT
TRBV7-9	.	TRBJ1-1	.	CASSQDRNTEAFF	TGTGCCAGCAGCCAGGACAGGAACACTGAAGCTTTCTTT
TRBV25-1	.	TRBJ2-3	.	CASSESPPLTGPTDTQYF	TGTGCCAGCAGTGAATCTCCACCCCTCACAGGGCCGACAGATACGCAGTATTTT
TRBV5-6	.	TRBJ2-7	.	CASSSPAGPYEQYF	TGTGCCAGCAGCTCACCTGCGGGTCCCTACGAGCAGTACTTC
TRBV19	once	TRBJ2-3	.	CASTLDLESTDTQYF	TGTGCCAGTACGCTGGACCTCGAGAGCACAGATACGCAGTATTTT
TRBV5-8	once	TRBJ2-7	.	CASSLGVRGDDEQYF	TGTGCCAGCAGCTTGGGGGTCCGAGGCGACGACGAGCAGTACTTC
TRBV28	.	TRBJ2-1	TRBD2	CASSSLAGVYNEQFF	TGTGCCAGCAGCTCCCTAGCGGGGGTCTACAATGAGCAGTTCTTC
TRBV19	.	TRBJ2-3	.	CASSSQVEYGTDTQYF	TGTGCCAGTAGTTCACAGGTGGAGTATGGCACAGATACGCAGTATTTT
TRBV7-9	.	TRBJ2-1	.	CASSMDGSSYNEQFF	TGTGCCAGCAGCATGGACGGCAGCTCCTACAATGAGCAGTTCTTC
TRBV28	.	TRBJ2-7	TRBD1	CAGGTGGIGEQYF	TGTGCCGGGGGGACAGGGGGAATTGGCGAGCAGTACTTC
TRBV5-4	.	TRBJ1-2	.	CASSLEAGYTF	TGTGCCAGCAGCTTGGAAGCTGGCTACACCTTC
TRBV19	.	TRBJ1-1	.	CASSRIGYMNTEAFF	TGTGCCAGTAGTAGGATCGGGTACATGAACACTGAAGCTTTCTTT
TRBV27	.	TRBJ1-2	TRBD1	CASRFAGTGYGYTF	TGTGCCAGCAGATTCGCCGGGACAGGATATGGCTACACCTTC
TRBV27	.	TRBJ2-1	.	CASSYLSYNEQFF	TGTGCCAGCAGCTACCTGTCCTACAATGAGCAGTTCTTC
TRBV4-1	.	TRBJ1-5	.	CASSQVGPNQPQHF	TGCGCCAGCAGCCAAGTCGGCCCGAATCAGCCCCAGCATTTT